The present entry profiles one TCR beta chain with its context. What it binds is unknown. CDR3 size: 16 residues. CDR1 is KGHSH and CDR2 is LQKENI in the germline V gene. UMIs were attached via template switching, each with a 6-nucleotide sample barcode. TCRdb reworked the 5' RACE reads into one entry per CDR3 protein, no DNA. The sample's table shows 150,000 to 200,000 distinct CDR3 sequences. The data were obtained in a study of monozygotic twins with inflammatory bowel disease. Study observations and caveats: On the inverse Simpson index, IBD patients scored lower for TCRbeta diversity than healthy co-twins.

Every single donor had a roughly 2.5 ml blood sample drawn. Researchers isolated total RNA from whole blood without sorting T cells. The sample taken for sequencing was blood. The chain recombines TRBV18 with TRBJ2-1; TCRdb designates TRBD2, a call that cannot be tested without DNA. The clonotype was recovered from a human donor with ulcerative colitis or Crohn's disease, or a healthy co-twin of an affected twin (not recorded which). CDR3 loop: CASSLQGTSGNNEQFF.